This T cell receptor (beta chain) derives from a study of blood T cell repertoires in COVID-19. Study in general: Whether acute or convalescent, the COVID-19 samples came from the United States, Italy and Spain. The analysed material was cDNA or gDNA that came from T cells, B-cell-depleted T cells, or PBMCs.

This clone has only a few counts. Per the study methods: Using reference gene primer amplification, nucleated cell counts were estimated. The repertoire was sequenced with immunoSEQ multiplex PCR; TCRdb's copy has only in-frame clones and lacks some. V, J and clone size are taken as reported in that table, and D and trimming were inferred from the DNA itself. The sample comprises 200,000 or so clones, about 85% of which are singletons, and around 2.9% rests with the top ten. V was clipped by 4 bases and J by 5 bases, with 8 bases between them. The CDR3 spans 13 residues. Germline CDR1 reads SGHAT; CDR2 reads FQNNGV.

This receptor was obtained from a man aged 45-65 years who had recovered from COVID-19. The chain uses TRBV11-2 and TRBJ2-2; D not certain. The sample consisted of peripheral blood. CDR3 amino acids: CASSSIETGELFF. In DNA form, the CDR3 reads TGTGCCAGCAGCTCGATAGAGACCGGGGAGCTGTTTTTT.